The clone carrying this T cell receptor (beta chain) was counted ten times or more. Germline-derived CDR1 and CDR2 are GTSNPN and SVGIG (reference sequence). CDR3 length: 15 amino acids. Trimming cost V 4 bases and J 4 bases, with 18 bases left between them. The lymph nodes were axillary draining lymph nodes from breast cancer patients. TCRdb called the multiplex PCR reads again in MiXCR, with one record for every CDR3 protein. The data hold about 140,000 distinct CDR3 sequences, with around a third observed a single time. The sample belongs to a study of breast tumors, draining lymph nodes, adjacent tissues.

The sample consisted of axillary lymph node tissue. This TCR was sampled from a female donor with breast cancer. Some clones in this sample may be carry-over from other donors' samples. The V gene is TRBV30, the J gene TRBJ2-3, with D perhaps assigned TRBD1 or TRBD2 (5 bases each). CDR3 sequence: CAWTHWGPLSDTQYF. The CDR3 nucleotides are TGTGCCTGGACCCACTGGGGACCCTTATCAGATACGCAGTATTTT.